This note documents a single T cell receptor beta chain sequence. The target of this receptor is not known. Within one base of it there is no much larger clone, and no base qualities were kept. Library generation was performed with 5' RACE. The sequencer was an Illumina HiSeq 2500. The second PCR ran for about 6 to 11 cycles and used a J-beta primer mix along with a sample-barcoded 5' primer. Each TCR beta cDNA molecule received a unique molecular identifier from a template-switch 5' adaptor carrying 12 random nucleotides. At least 2.5 million CDR3-containing paired-end reads were obtained from each sample. First-strand cDNA was synthesized from all RNA with the Mint cDNA synthesis kit, primed by a TRBC-specific oligonucleotide. Following uracil-DNA glycosylase treatment, all cDNA underwent a first 18-cycle PCR with the universal primers M1SS and BC2_uni_R. On the authors' methods: For normalization, 1 million high-quality reads were randomly selected from each sample, with every read carrying a distinct molecular identifier. Reads sharing molecular identifiers were discarded rather than binned into consensus sequences. MiTCR, run with a Q25 quality threshold and the strictest error-elimination algorithm, handled CDR3 identification, clonotype clustering and error correction. A nonparametric unseen species model with Euler transformation was used to estimate a lower bound on total TCR beta diversity. Using fastp trimming at Q25 and MiXCR clonotype assembly, TCRdb reanalyzed the public sequencing data and kept in-frame beta chains. Identical CDR3 proteins give one entry, which carries the most common genes and DNA. What appears here as the V and J calls and clone size reflects TCRdb's work, not the paper's. The sample table holds 650,000 to 800,000 distinct CDR3 sequences, of which over 40% were seen once. In total, the top ten clones hold 13% of the sample.

The sample is drawn from a study of blood T cells in healthy people across ages (dated by TCRdb to between 2015 and 2016). At the level of the whole study: In model experiments, template switching captured roughly one uniquely barcoded TCR beta cDNA molecule for every two T cells. To avoid experimental bias, donors of different ages were distributed randomly across sequencing lanes. Donors were grouped into four age groups: young (average approximately 15 years), middle-aged (under 40), aged (over 55) and long-lived (roughly 80). The study analyzed two additional independent replicas of 1 million unique cDNA reads from the same blood draw for two donors, one aged 18 to 30 and one aged 80 or older. Using deep sequencing normalized with unique cDNA molecular identifiers, the study measured how TCR beta repertoire diversity changes with age. Beyond this particular receptor, the publication reports: As age increased, observed TCR beta diversity per million T cells dropped in a roughly linear way, and a significant reduction was already evident by age around 41. The percentage of naive T cells measured by flow cytometry correlated strongly with observed TCR beta diversity. The CMV infection status of donors was not known, potentially confounding age-related changes in expanded clonotypes. Conclusive comparison of naive and antigen-experienced compartments was prevented by the profiling of bulk unsorted PBMCs. Estimates of total diversity from one million sequenced T cells were regarded as lower bounds and underestimates. The long-lived group showed more naive CD4+ T cells, fewer expanded clones and increased TCR diversity than the aged group, suggesting age selection.

The approximately 39 donors, aged 6 to 90 years, were systemically healthy Caucasian individuals from Russia. Around 10 milliliters of peripheral blood were collected from each donor into EDTA-treated Vacutainer tubes. Ficoll-Paque density-gradient centrifugation was used to isolate PBMCs, with at least 6.5 million obtained per sample. Total RNA was extracted from PBMCs with Trizol reagent, with at least 6 micrograms obtained per sample. The percentages of naive CD45RAhigh/CD27high T cells were determined by flow cytometry on a PBMC aliquot from every donor. For CDR1 and CDR2, the germline V gene lists SGHTA and FQGNSA. A distance of 10 bases separates the germline ends of V and J, which lose 2 bases and 8 bases respectively. Reading from cysteine to phenylalanine, the CDR3 counts 13 amino acids. The sequence is cut down to CDR3 DNA, 39 bases in frame from base 1.

The sequence was collected from a woman aged 80 or over in good health. The specimen was blood. The chain was built from TRBV7-2 and TRBJ2-1; a tentative D call is TRBD1 (6 bases match). The nucleotide sequence is given as TGTGCCAGCAGCTTACTTGGGGGCTATGAGCAGTTCTTC. Translated, this gives CASSLLGGYEQFF.